Following are 28 T cell receptor beta chains from one sample sequenced in a study of shared clonotypes between healthy human individuals. The method was immunoSEQ multiplex PCR; TCRdb's version includes in-frame clones alone and lacks a portion of them. The repertoire has about 2.4 million clones, roughly 93% of them found once; the top ten carry around 0.4%. Sequencing used naive CD4+ T cells from PBMCs. Noted subset: CD45RA+ positively selected. The receptors here all came from a man between 18 and 29 years old in good health. Some clones in this sample may be carry-over from other donors' samples.

This chain connects TRBV6-1 to TRBJ2-5; D gene unclear. The CDR3 sequence is 13 residues long. The V and J ends lost 4 bases and 5 bases respectively, with 11 bases between them. Germline loops: CDR1 MNHNS, CDR2 SASEGT. The CDR3: CASSANALETQYF. CDR3 DNA sequence: TGTGCCAGCAGTGCCAACGCTTTGGAGACCCAGTACTTC.

The J gene is TRBJ2-2, the V gene TRBV6-5; 7 nucleotides match TRBD1. This CDR3 is built from 15 residues. V lost 6 bases to trimming and J lost 0 bases; unmatched junction nucleotides: 4. Germline CDR1 and CDR2: MNHEY and SVGAGI. The CDR3 loop is CASSLGTANTGELFF. The CDR3 nucleotides read TGTGCCAGCAGCCTCGGGACAGCGAACACCGGGGAGCTGTTTTTT.

The chain carries TRBV28 and TRBJ2-1; D is ambiguous. The germline CDR1 and CDR2 sequences are MDHEN and SYDVKM. This CDR3 region has 14 residues. The V end lost 7 bases, the J end lost 14 bases, and 24 bases lay between the germline ends. CDR3 sequence reads: CASTESGVAREEFF. The CDR3 DNA reads TGTGCCAGCACCGAAAGTGGGGTGGCTAGAGAGGAGTTCTTC.

Worth noting for this clone: Additional DNA sequences in this sample encode the identical CDR3. The J gene is TRBJ1-2, the V gene TRBV28, with 7 bases that match TRBD1. V lost 4 bases and J lost 8; bases outside the gene matches: 7. CDR3 length equals 13 residues. Germline V CDR1 and CDR2: MDHEN, SYDVKM. This CDR3 is CASSSRQGRGYTF. Here the CDR3 DNA reads TGTGCCAGCAGTTCACGACAGGGTAGAGGCTACACCTTC.

CDR3 sequence: CASSVRAALYGYTF. The CDR3 nucleotides are TGTGCCAGCAGTGTCCGGGCAGCCCTCTATGGCTACACCTTC. The chain employs TRBV28 and TRBJ1-2; no clear D gene. V lost 5 bases to trimming and J lost 4 bases, with 14 bases between them. The germline V gene has CDR1 MDHEN and CDR2 SYDVKM. The CDR3 is 14 residues long.

V usage is TRBV27 and J usage is TRBJ2-7; D is uncertain. CDR3 length: 13 residues. Germline CDR1 is MNHEY and CDR2 is SMNVEV (reference sequence). V lost 6 bases and J lost 2, with 11 bases in between. Written as DNA, the CDR3 is TGTGCCAGCAGAGATCCCAATACCTACGAGCAGTACTTC. Amino acids: CASRDPNTYEQYF.

This sequence joins TRBV5-8 and TRBJ1-1; D gene uncertain. Germline V lookup: CDR1 SGHTS, CDR2 YDEGEE. Trimming stripped 7 bases from V and 4 bases from J, with 11 bases between. This CDR3 region has 12 residues. In DNA, the CDR3 is TGTGCCAGCGCCCAGGTGGGCACTGAAGCTTTCTTT. This translates into CASAQVGTEAFF.

The genes are TRBV6-1 and TRBJ2-7, with 11 bases lining up with TRBD2. V was pared by 5 bases and J by 6 bases, with 9 bases of the junction left unmatched. The CDR3 is 15 amino acids. Germline V gene sequence: CDR1 MNHNS, CDR2 SASEGT. For the CDR3, the DNA is TGTGCCAGCAGTATCAATAGCGGGAGGGCCGGCGAGCAGTACTTC. Translation gives CASSINSGRAGEQYF.

On this clone: The sample carries other DNA sequences with the same CDR3. The V call is TRBV28, the J call TRBJ2-7; D unclear. CDR3 size: 11 residues. V lost 5 bases to trimming and J lost 2 bases, with 4 bases between them. Germline V gene data show CDR1 as MDHEN and CDR2 as SYDVKM. The CDR3 DNA follows: TGTGCCAGCAGTGGTGCCTACGAGCAGTACTTC. Its translation is CASSGAYEQYF.

This chain connects TRBV27 to TRBJ1-2; D is undetermined. V was pared by 6 bases and J by 4 bases, with 9 bases between. CDR1 is MNHEY, CDR2 SMNVEV, per germline (reference sequence). CDR3 length equals 12 residues. CDR3 sequence (DNA): TGTGCCAGCAGAGAGGTAGGCTATGGCTACACCTTC. Amino acid sequence: CASREVGYGYTF.

The chain joins TRBV7-9 to TRBJ2-1; D tentatively reads TRBD1 or TRBD2 (5 bases each). Trimming took 3 bases from V and 15 from J, leaving 21 bases between them. The CDR3 contains 14 residues. Germline loops: CDR1 SEHNR, CDR2 FQNEAQ (reference sequence). The CDR3 DNA is TGTGCCAGCAGCTTGGGCGAAGGGACCATCTCCGGGTTCTTC. It is translated as CASSLGEGTISGFF.

The rearrangement joins TRBV6-1 to TRBJ2-6; D is unresolved. V lost 4 bases and J lost 6, with 10 bases in between. CDR1 and CDR2 (germline): MNHNS, SASEGT. This CDR3 has 14 amino acids. DNA for the CDR3: TGTGCCAGCAGTGTAGGGATTGAGGCCAACGTCCTGACTTTC. The encoded protein is CASSVGIEANVLTF.

This sequence joins TRBV5-1 and TRBJ1-2; 9 bases fit TRBD1. The ends lost 3 bases at V and 5 bases at J; junction bases unmatched: 8. Germline CDR1 SGHRS, CDR2 YFSETQ. The CDR3 length is 15 residues. CDR3 loop: CASSSPGQGPYGYTF. CDR3 DNA sequence: TGCGCCAGCAGCTCGCCGGGACAGGGCCCTTATGGCTACACCTTC.

V gene TRBV7-9 combines with J gene TRBJ2-4; D perhaps matches TRBD2 (5 bases). The CDR3 is 14 residues long. Germline V gene sequence: CDR1 SEHNR, CDR2 FQNEAQ (reference sequence). Trimming took 3 bases from V and 2 from J, leaving 8 bases between them. The CDR3 coding sequence is TGTGCCAGCAGCTTTCCGGGATCCAAAAACATTCAGTACTTC. It specifies CASSFPGSKNIQYF.

This clone was picked up one time. The chain combines TRBV2 with TRBJ2-1; D may be TRBD1 (6 bases). V gave up 7 bases and J gave up 0 bases, with 10 bases separating them. CDR1 is SNHLY, CDR2 FYNNEI, per germline. There are 14 residues in the CDR3. CDR3 protein: CASNGQRSYNEQFF. In DNA form, the CDR3 reads TGTGCCAGCAATGGACAGCGCTCCTACAATGAGCAGTTCTTC.

The genes are TRBV18 and TRBJ2-7; 13 bases line up with TRBD2. J lost 5 bases, V lost 2 bases, and 6 bases had no gene match. This CDR3 has 16 residues. In germline, CDR1 is KGHSH, CDR2 LQKENI. In DNA, the CDR3 is TGTGCCAGCTCACCAGGGACTAGCGGGACCTTCAACGAGCAGTACTTC. This translates into CASSPGTSGTFNEQYF.

V and J are TRBV11-2 and TRBJ1-2, with a weak D call TRBD1 (6 bases). This CDR3 has 13 amino acids. CDR1 and CDR2 (germline): SGHAT, FQNNGV. With 1 base removed from V and 4 bases from J, the gap between germline ends came to 7 bases. CDR3 sequence reads: CASSLGTVYGYTF. DNA for the CDR3: TGTGCCAGCAGCTTAGGGACAGTCTATGGCTACACCTTC.

With respect to this clone: The same CDR3 can be traced to other DNA sequences in this sample. The chain employs TRBV2 and TRBJ1-5; a possible D gene is TRBD1 (5 bases). CDR1 is SNHLY, CDR2 FYNNEI, per germline. The CDR3 length is 13 residues. Trimming cost V 5 bases and J 4 bases, with 9 bases left between them. The CDR3 loop is CASSLGLNQPQHF. The CDR3 DNA reads as TGTGCCAGCAGTCTGGGACTGAATCAGCCCCAGCATTTT.

The chain couples TRBV29-1 to TRBJ1-1; tentative D call: TRBD1 (5 bases). CDR3 length: 13 residues. V dropped 8 bases and J dropped 4 bases, with 17 bases sitting between them. Looked up from germline, CDR1 is SQVTM and CDR2 is ANQGSEA. CDR3 coding DNA: TGCAGCACAAGAGTGTGGGGGGGCACTGAAGCTTTCTTT. This sequence encodes CSTRVWGGTEAFF.

The V call is TRBV14, the J call TRBJ2-7; D possibly corresponds to TRBD2 (7 bases). V was shortened by 7 bases and J by 2 bases, with 15 bases between the two germline ends. This CDR3 has 14 amino acids. Germline V gives CDR1 SGHDN, CDR2 FVKESK. CDR3 sequence reads: CASNHGGLTYEQYF. The CDR3 nucleotides read TGTGCCAGCAACCACGGGGGGCTTACCTACGAGCAGTACTTC.

The CDR3 coding sequence is TGCGCCAGCAGCCGGGGGACTAGCGTGGGCGAGCAGTACTTC. It encodes CASSRGTSVGEQYF. The chain carries TRBV5-1 and TRBJ2-7, with 10 bases aligning to TRBD2. The ends lost 4 bases at V and 6 bases at J; junction bases unmatched: 7. Germline CDR1 and CDR2: SGHRS and YFSETQ. This CDR3 is 14 amino acids long.

The rearrangement joins TRBV18 to TRBJ2-3, with a tentative D call TRBD2 (5 bases). Between the trimmed V and J ends, which lost 3 bases and 3 bases, there was a span of 13 bases. The length of the CDR3 is 15 residues. Germline loops: CDR1 KGHSH, CDR2 LQKENI. The CDR3 is CASSPPPGSTDTQYF. CDR3 bases: TGTGCCAGCTCACCGCCTCCGGGATCTACAGATACGCAGTATTTT.

As to this clone: This sample also contains other DNA sequences that code for the same CDR3. This chain's CDR3 is CASSAKGYEQYF. CDR3 coding DNA: TGTGCCAGCAGTGCTAAGGGGTACGAGCAGTACTTC. J is TRBJ2-7 and V is TRBV27; tentatively, D is TRBD1 (5 bases). The CDR3 contains 12 residues. Deletions cut 5 bases from V and 4 bases from J, with 9 bases between. CDR1 MNHEY and CDR2 SMNVEV come from the germline V gene (reference sequence).

The rearrangement links TRBV11-2 to TRBJ2-1; unclear D gene. Germline CDR1 SGHAT, CDR2 FQNNGV. Trimming left V 2 bases short and J 10 bases short, with 6 bases between. The CDR3 covers 11 residues. The CDR3: CASSLIKEQFF. The CDR3 coding sequence is TGTGCCAGCAGCTTAATAAAGGAGCAGTTCTTC.

The chain couples TRBV19 to TRBJ2-2, with D perhaps matching TRBD1 or TRBD2 (5 bases each). Trimming stripped 7 bases from V and 6 bases from J, with 15 bases between. CDR1 LNHDA and CDR2 SQIVND come from the germline V gene (reference sequence). The CDR3 totals 14 residues. The CDR3 sequence is CASIQGPWAGELFF. The DNA for the CDR3 is TGTGCCAGTATCCAGGGACCTTGGGCCGGGGAGCTGTTTTTT.

With regard to this clone: Other DNA sequences in the sample encode the same CDR3. The chain has TRBV2 and TRBJ1-1, with D possibly being TRBD1 (5 bases). V was shortened by 3 bases and J by 0 bases, with 8 bases between the two germline ends. Per germline, CDR1 SNHLY and CDR2 FYNNEI. The CDR3 loop spans 14 amino acids. The CDR3 coding sequence is TGTGCCAGCAGTGATCGGGGGATGAACACTGAAGCTTTCTTT. This translates into CASSDRGMNTEAFF.

The V call is TRBV2, the J call TRBJ2-1; D is perhaps TRBD2 (6 bases). V dropped 6 bases and J dropped 8 bases, with 14 bases sitting between them. This CDR3 region has 13 residues. Germline assignment: CDR1 SNHLY and CDR2 FYNNEI. CDR3 nucleotide sequence: TGTGCCAGCAGCCCTTCTAGCGTCGATGAGCAGTTCTTC. Its protein product is CASSPSSVDEQFF.

Of note for this clone: The sample contains more than one DNA sequence encoding this CDR3. V is TRBV29-1 and J is TRBJ2-5; no clear D. The CDR3 runs to 11 residues. CDR1 and CDR2 (germline): SQVTM, ANQGSEA. V lost 4 bases and J lost 1, with 4 bases in between. As DNA, the CDR3 is TGCAGCGTTGTGCCCCAAGAGACCCAGTACTTC. It translates to CSVVPQETQYF.